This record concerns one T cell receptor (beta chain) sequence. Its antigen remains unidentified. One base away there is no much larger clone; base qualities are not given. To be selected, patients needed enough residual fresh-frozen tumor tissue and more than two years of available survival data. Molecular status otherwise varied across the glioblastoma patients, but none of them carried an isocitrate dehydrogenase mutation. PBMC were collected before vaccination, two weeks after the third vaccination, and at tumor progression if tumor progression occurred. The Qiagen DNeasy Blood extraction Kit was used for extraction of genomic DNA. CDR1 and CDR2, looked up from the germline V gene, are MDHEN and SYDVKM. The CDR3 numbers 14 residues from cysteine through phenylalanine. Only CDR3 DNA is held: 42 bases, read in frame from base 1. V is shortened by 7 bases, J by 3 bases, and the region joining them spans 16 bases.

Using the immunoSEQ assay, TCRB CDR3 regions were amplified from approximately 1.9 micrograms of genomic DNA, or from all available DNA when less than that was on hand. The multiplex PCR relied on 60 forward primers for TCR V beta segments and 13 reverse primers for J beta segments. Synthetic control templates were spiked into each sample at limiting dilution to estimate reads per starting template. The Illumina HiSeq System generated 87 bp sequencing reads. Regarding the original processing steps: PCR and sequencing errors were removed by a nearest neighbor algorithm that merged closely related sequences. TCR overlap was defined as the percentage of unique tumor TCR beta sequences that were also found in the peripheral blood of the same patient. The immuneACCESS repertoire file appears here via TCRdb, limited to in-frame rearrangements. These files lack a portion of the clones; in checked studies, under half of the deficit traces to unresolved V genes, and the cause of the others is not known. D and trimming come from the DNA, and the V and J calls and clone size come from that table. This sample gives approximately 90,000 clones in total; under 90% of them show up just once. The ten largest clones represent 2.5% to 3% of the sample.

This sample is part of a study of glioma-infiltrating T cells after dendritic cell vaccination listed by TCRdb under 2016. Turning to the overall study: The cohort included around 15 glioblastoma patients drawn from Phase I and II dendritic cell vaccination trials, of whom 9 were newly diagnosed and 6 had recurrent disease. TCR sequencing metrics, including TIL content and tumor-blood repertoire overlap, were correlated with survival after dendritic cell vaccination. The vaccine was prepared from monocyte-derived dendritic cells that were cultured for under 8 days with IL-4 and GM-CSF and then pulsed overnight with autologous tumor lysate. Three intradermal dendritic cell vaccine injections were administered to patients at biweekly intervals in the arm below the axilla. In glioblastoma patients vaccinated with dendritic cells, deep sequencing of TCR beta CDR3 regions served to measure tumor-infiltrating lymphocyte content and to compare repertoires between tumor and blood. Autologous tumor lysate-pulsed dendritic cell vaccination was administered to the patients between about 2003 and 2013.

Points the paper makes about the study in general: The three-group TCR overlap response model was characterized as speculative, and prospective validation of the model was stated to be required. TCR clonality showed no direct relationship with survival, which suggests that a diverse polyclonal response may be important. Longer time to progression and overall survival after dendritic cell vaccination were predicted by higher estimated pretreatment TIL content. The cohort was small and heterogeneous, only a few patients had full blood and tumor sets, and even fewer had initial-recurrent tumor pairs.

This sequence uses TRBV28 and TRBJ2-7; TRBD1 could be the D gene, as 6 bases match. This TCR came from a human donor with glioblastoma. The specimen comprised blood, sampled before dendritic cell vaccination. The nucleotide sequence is TGTGCCAGCACCCGATCGGGACATAACTACGAGCAGTACTTC. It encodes CASTRSGHNYEQYF.